A selection of T cell receptor beta chains follows, all from one sample in a study of blood T cell repertoires in COVID-19. Some clones are missing from TCRdb's copy, which holds only in-frame ones; the method was immunoSEQ multiplex PCR. The sample consists of just under 150,000 clones, roughly 90% of them appearing once. Sequencing was carried out using peripheral blood. The receptor source for this set is a woman aged 45 to 65 with acute or convalescent COVID-19. The CDR3 runs from the conserved cysteine through the conserved F or W. The D gene is left open where the match is weak. The listing skips clone size in some rows; elsewhere it reads once, few, many or a size class.

CDR3 length	V gene	D gene	clone size	J gene	CDR3 protein	CDR3 DNA
13	TRBV6-5	TRBD1	NA	TRBJ2-7	CASRRQGSDEQYF	TGTGCCAGCAGACGACAGGGTAGCGACGAGCAGTACTTC
13	TRBV7-3	TRBD1	NA	TRBJ1-1	CASSPGTANEAFF	TGTGCCAGCAGCCCAGGGACAGCTAATGAAGCTTTCTTT
14	TRBV6-4	TRBD1	NA	TRBJ2-7	CASSEGTGGYEQYF	TGTGCCAGCAGCGAGGGGACAGGAGGGTACGAGCAGTACTTC
17	TRBV30	TRBD2	once	TRBJ2-5	CAWSVVPSGVGTGTQYF	TGTGCCTGGAGTGTAGTACCTAGCGGGGTTGGGACGGGGACCCAGTACTTC
13	TRBV9	NA	NA	TRBJ1-2	CASSVGREDGYTF	TGTGCCAGCAGCGTAGGCAGGGAAGATGGCTACACCTTC
11	TRBV20-1	NA	NA	TRBJ1-2	CSAFRDYGYTF	TGCAGTGCTTTCCGGGACTATGGCTACACCTTC
14	TRBV5-1	TRBD1	once	TRBJ2-7	CASSFGQGLNEQYF	TGCGCCAGCAGCTTCGGACAGGGGCTAAACGAGCAGTACTTC
16	TRBV6-1	TRBD1	NA	TRBJ1-4	CASSEAKGQGNEKLFF	TGTGCCAGCAGTGAAGCGAAGGGACAGGGGAATGAAAAACTGTTTTTT
15	TRBV6-5	TRBD2	NA	TRBJ2-2	CASSQTSGRVGELFF	TGTGCCAGCAGCCAGACTAGCGGGAGGGTGGGGGAGCTGTTTTTT
15	TRBV24-1	TRBD1	NA	TRBJ2-7	CATSVLGQGGYEQYF	TGTGCCACCAGTGTCTTGGGACAGGGGGGATACGAGCAGTACTTC
13	TRBV5-1	TRBD2	NA	TRBJ2-1	CASSLVTSHEQFF	TGCGCCAGCAGCTTGGTGACTAGCCATGAGCAGTTCTTC
19	TRBV24-1	TRBD1	once	TRBJ2-3	CATSDVPIIPGQGPDTQYF	TGTGCCACCAGTGATGTTCCTATTATACCGGGACAGGGTCCAGATACGCAGTATTTT
16	TRBV5-6	NA	NA	TRBJ1-2	CASSLVVPAGLAGYTF	TGTGCCAGCAGCTTGGTTGTCCCCGCAGGGCTTGCGGGCTACACCTTC
12	TRBV11-2	TRBD2	NA	TRBJ2-7	CASSGLVYEQYF	TGTGCCAGTTCGGGACTAGTCTACGAGCAGTACTTC
12	TRBV5-1	NA	NA	TRBJ1-2	CASSQGGHGYTF	TGCGCCAGCAGTCAGGGAGGCCATGGCTACACCTTC
13	TRBV28	NA	NA	TRBJ1-1	CASSLHGTHEAFF	TGTGCCAGCAGCCTTCACGGGACTCACGAAGCTTTCTTT
12	TRBV5-1	NA	NA	TRBJ2-7	CASSYNLAEQYF	TGCGCCAGCAGCTACAATCTAGCGGAGCAGTACTTC
14	TRBV18	NA	few	TRBJ2-1	CASSPGTQQGEQFF	TGTGCCAGCTCACCGGGGACTCAACAAGGGGAGCAGTTCTTC
18	TRBV27	NA	NA	TRBJ1-1	CASRPLLQGGARNTEAFF	TGTGCCAGCAGACCCCTCTTACAGGGAGGGGCGAGGAACACTGAAGCTTTCTTT
15	TRBV9	TRBD2	NA	TRBJ2-1	CASSELAGGRNEQFF	TGTGCCAGCAGCGAGTTAGCGGGGGGTCGTAATGAGCAGTTCTTC
14	TRBV3-1/TRBV3-2	NA	NA	TRBJ2-3	CASSDWTSTDTQYF	TGTGCCAGCTCAGACTGGACTAGCACAGATACGCAGTATTTT
15	TRBV14	NA	NA	TRBJ1-6	CASSQESQGNSPLHF	TGTGCCAGCAGCCAAGAATCCCAGGGAAATTCACCCCTCCACTTT
12	TRBV5-5	NA	NA	TRBJ2-3	CASSGASDTQYF	TGTGCCAGCAGCGGGGCCTCGGATACGCAGTATTTT
16	TRBV24-1	TRBD1	NA	TRBJ2-3	CATSAPGGTGTDTQYF	TGTGCCACCAGTGCCCCAGGGGGAACGGGAACAGATACGCAGTATTTT
17	TRBV19	TRBD2	once	TRBJ2-4	CASSITPGLAGANIQYF	TGTGCCAGTAGTATTACCCCGGGACTAGCGGGAGCAAACATTCAGTACTTC
15	TRBV28	TRBD1	NA	TRBJ1-2	CASSVSGQANYGYTF	TGTGCCAGCAGCGTGTCGGGACAGGCTAACTATGGCTACACCTTC
16	TRBV19	TRBD2	NA	TRBJ2-7	CASTIGTSGGAYEQYF	TGTGCCAGTACCATCGGGACTAGCGGGGGGGCATACGAGCAGTACTTC
19	TRBV11-2	TRBD2	NA	TRBJ2-1	CASSLGGTSGTELWNEQFF	TGTGCCAGCAGCTTAGGTGGTACTAGCGGGACCGAACTTTGGAATGAGCAGTTCTTC
12	TRBV27	NA	NA	TRBJ2-1	CASSDQGYEQFF	TGTGCCAGCAGTGATCAGGGGTATGAGCAGTTCTTC
14	TRBV2	TRBD1	NA	TRBJ1-5	CASRGQAGNQPQHF	TGTGCCAGCCGAGGACAGGCGGGCAATCAGCCCCAGCATTTT
14	TRBV2	NA	NA	TRBJ1-6	CASNRDIHNSPLHF	TGTGCCAGCAACAGGGATATCCATAATTCACCCCTCCACTTT
13	TRBV11-2	TRBD1	NA	TRBJ1-3	CASSLGQGDTIYF	TGTGCCAGCAGCTTAGGACAGGGGGACACCATATATTTT
13	TRBV30	NA	NA	TRBJ1-1	CAWRDFPGTEAFF	TGTGCCTGGAGGGACTTTCCCGGGACTGAAGCTTTCTTT
15	TRBV29-1	TRBD2	NA	TRBJ2-3	CSGIPLAGGYDTQYF	TGCAGCGGAATTCCACTAGCGGGGGGGTACGATACGCAGTATTTT
15	TRBV5-1	NA	NA	TRBJ1-2	CASSLSTGSNYGYTF	TGCGCCAGCAGCTTGAGCACAGGGTCTAACTATGGCTACACCTTC
12	TRBV12-3/TRBV12-4	TRBD1	NA	TRBJ1-1	CATRQGGTEAFF	TGTGCCACCCGACAGGGGGGCACTGAAGCTTTCTTT
12	TRBV29-1	NA	NA	TRBJ2-5	CSVTGHQETQYF	TGCAGCGTCACGGGACATCAAGAGACCCAGTACTTC
12	TRBV5-1	NA	NA	TRBJ2-7	CASSPQVNEQYF	TGCGCCAGCAGCCCCCAGGTAAACGAGCAGTACTTC
15	TRBV5-1	NA	NA	TRBJ2-1	CASSLRLATYNEQFF	TGCGCCAGCAGCTTAAGGCTAGCGACCTACAATGAGCAGTTCTTC
13	TRBV7-3	NA	NA	TRBJ2-3	CASSLKSSDTQYF	TGTGCCAGCAGCTTAAAGTCTAGCGATACGCAGTATTTT
15	TRBV25-1	TRBD1	NA	TRBJ2-7	CASSEAGQGFSEQYF	TGTGCCAGCAGTGAAGCAGGACAGGGGTTCTCCGAGCAGTACTTC
20	TRBV6-1	TRBD2	NA	TRBJ2-6	CASSDSSGTSGSYGANVLTF	TGTGCCAGCAGTGATTCATCCGGGACTAGCGGGAGTTATGGGGCCAACGTCCTGACTTTC
13	TRBV10-3	NA	NA	TRBJ2-5	CAIRVGQGETQYF	TGTGCCATCAGAGTTGGTCAGGGAGAGACCCAGTACTTC
19	TRBV3-1/TRBV3-2	TRBD1	NA	TRBJ1-6	CASSQSRATGQNYNSPLHF	TGTGCCAGCAGCCAAAGCCGGGCCACGGGACAGAATTATAATTCACCCCTCCACTTT
17	TRBV7-9	TRBD2	NA	TRBJ2-5	CASSFQRDYLYQETQYF	TGTGCCAGCAGCTTCCAGCGGGACTATCTGTACCAAGAGACCCAGTACTTC
14	TRBV29-1	NA	NA	TRBJ2-2	CSALLALDTGELFF	TGCAGCGCCCTACTAGCTCTTGACACCGGGGAGCTGTTTTTT
14	TRBV11-2	TRBD1	NA	TRBJ1-2	CASSLETGYYGYTF	TGTGCCAGCAGCTTGGAGACAGGGTACTATGGCTACACCTTC
15	TRBV5-1	TRBD1	NA	TRBJ2-2	CASSLVGQNSGELFF	TGCGCCAGCAGCTTGGTGGGACAGAATAGCGGGGAGCTGTTTTTT
14	TRBV4-2	NA	NA	TRBJ2-1	CASSQDNDFNEQFF	TGTGCCAGCAGCCAAGATAATGACTTTAATGAGCAGTTCTTC
13	TRBV19	TRBD2	NA	TRBJ2-7	CASSSGGPYEQYF	TGTGCCAGTAGTAGCGGGGGGCCCTACGAGCAGTACTTC
14	TRBV7-8	TRBD1	NA	TRBJ2-2	CASSLTGAAGELFF	TGTGCCAGCAGCTTGACAGGGGCCGCCGGGGAGCTGTTTTTT
13	TRBV5-1	NA	NA	TRBJ2-3	CASSLPGADTQYF	TGCGCCAGCAGCTTACCAGGGGCGGATACGCAGTATTTT
19	TRBV6-2/TRBV6-3	TRBD1	NA	TRBJ2-2	CASSHVLILGQGSTGELFF	TGTGCCAGCAGCCATGTTCTGATCTTGGGACAGGGCTCGACCGGGGAGCTGTTTTTT
11	TRBV29-1	NA	few	TRBJ1-2	CSVELSYGYTF	TGCAGCGTTGAATTATCGTATGGCTACACCTTC